Shown below are 4 T cell receptor beta chains from a single sample sequenced in a study of OX40 agonist ivuxolimab in advanced cancers. TCRdb's copy holds only in-frame clones and misses some; the assay was immunoSEQ multiplex PCR. The profile shows about 47,000 clones, 81% of them singletons. The source was CD4+ or CD8+ T cells sorted from blood, collected in a trial of the OX40 agonist ivuxolimab. These receptors all stem from an adult with an advanced solid tumor such as melanoma, head and neck, liver or kidney cancer.

V gene TRBV5-4 combines with J gene TRBJ2-2, with D possibly TRBD2 on 5 matching bases. The CDR3 consists of 14 residues. V was cut by 2 bases and J by 6 bases, with 11 bases left in between. Germline V gene data show CDR1 as SGHNT and CDR2 as YYREEE (reference sequence). The CDR3 DNA reads TGTGCCAGCAGCTTAGCGGAGAGCCCCGGGGAGCTGTTTTTT. This translates into CASSLAESPGELFF.

V gene TRBV13 combines with J gene TRBJ2-4, with a possible D match to TRBD1 (7 bases). In germline, CDR1 is PRHDT, CDR2 FYEKMQ (reference sequence). V shed 3 bases and J shed 3 bases, with 12 bases lying between them. The CDR3 loop spans 15 amino acids. The CDR3 DNA follows: TGTGCCAGCAGCTTGGAGGGACAGCTCAAAAACATTCAGTACTTC. Its translation: CASSLEGQLKNIQYF.

This sequence joins TRBV28 and TRBJ2-5, with TRBD1 identical over 7 bases. Per germline, CDR1 MDHEN and CDR2 SYDVKM. The trim removed 6 bases at V and 2 bases at J, leaving 9 bases unmatched. This CDR3 spans 15 amino acids. The CDR3 DNA reads TGTGCCAGCAGGACAGGGACGTTTTCGCAAGAGACCCAGTACTTC. It translates to CASRTGTFSQETQYF. The full variable domain, completed using reference TRBV28 and TRBJ2-5, is DVKVTQSSRYLVKRTGEKVFLECVQDMDHENMFWYRQDPGLGLRLIYFSYDVKMKEKGDIPEGYSVSREKKERFSLILESASTNQTSMYLCASRTGTFSQETQYFGPGTRLLVL.

V is TRBV27 and J is TRBJ2-1; D tentatively fits TRBD1 or TRBD2 (5 bases each). V lost 10 bases and J 4 bases, leaving 23 bases between the germline ends. The CDR3 sequence is 16 residues long. Germline CDR1 MNHEY, CDR2 SMNVEV (reference sequence). The CDR3 here is CAITVVGASGYNEQFF. The CDR3 DNA follows: TGTGCCATCACGGTTGTCGGGGCATCGGGATACAATGAGCAGTTCTTC.